Listed below are T cell receptor beta chains from one sample, sequenced in a study of CD8+CD57+ T cells in acquired aplastic anemia. MiXCR was run by TCRdb on the reads, yielding one entry per CDR3 protein. The table has about 180,000 distinct CDR3 sequences, less than 55% seen once. The sample was sorted CD4+, CD8+, or CD8+CD57+ T cells (not recorded which) from PBMCs. The receptors originated from a human donor in good health. Each CDR3 is given with its conserved first and last residue. A D gene is named only where the DNA matches it firmly. Not every row has a clone size; where given, it reads once, few, many or a size class.

NA	TRBJ2-1	NA	TRBV29-1	TGCAGCGTTGAAGATCCCATCGGACGGTCCTGCAATGAGCAGTTCTTC	CSVEDPIGRSCNEQFF
NA	TRBJ1-2	NA	TRBV25-1	TGTGCCAGCAGTGGAGGGGGACATGTTTTTTACTATGGCTACACCTTC	CASSGGGHVFYYGYTF
NA	TRBJ2-1	TRBD2	TRBV2	TGTGCCAGCGGGCGGGGGAATGAGCAGTTCTTC	CASGRGNEQFF
NA	TRBJ2-3	NA	TRBV19	TGTGCCAGTAGTATCACCAGGGTTGGTACAGATACGCAGTATTTT	CASSITRVGTDTQYF
once	TRBJ2-3	NA	TRBV25-1	TGTGCCAGCGGTCCTACCCGGGACCCCCGCACAGATACGCAGTATTTT	CASGPTRDPRTDTQYF
NA	TRBJ2-3	NA	TRBV24-1	TGTGCCACCAGTGATCTTGGCACAGATACGCAGTATTTT	CATSDLGTDTQYF
many	TRBJ2-7	TRBD2	TRBV7-2	TGTGCCAGCAGCCCTAGTAGCGGGAGGAGTGTTATTTACGAGCAGTACTTC	CASSPSSGRSVIYEQYF
NA	TRBJ2-6	TRBD1	TRBV29-1	TGCAGCGTTCTAGACAGGGGGAGTGGGGCCAACGTCCTGACTTTC	CSVLDRGSGANVLTF
few	TRBJ1-1	NA	TRBV7-9	TGTGCCAGCAGGCTAACAGAGAACACTGAAGCTTTCTTT	CASRLTENTEAFF
many	TRBJ2-3	NA	TRBV12-3/TRBV12-4	TGTGCCAGCAGCCAGACAGATACGCAGTATTTT	CASSQTDTQYF
NA	TRBJ1-2	NA	TRBV20-1	TGCAGTGCTAGAGAACTGGTGGGAAACTATTGCTACACCTTC	CSARELVGNYCYTF
many	TRBJ1-5	TRBD1	TRBV19	TGTGCCAGTACAGACAGGGGCCTTAGCAATCAGCCCCAGCATTTT	CASTDRGLSNQPQHF
NA	TRBJ2-5	TRBD2	TRBV15	TGTGCCACCAGCAGGTTACTAGCGGGGGGGTTTGAGACCCAGTACTTC	CATSRLLAGGFETQYF
NA	TRBJ2-1	TRBD2	TRBV5-1	TGCGCCAGCAGCTTCACTTCGACTAGCGGGAAATCAAAGCGGGGTGGGCAGTTCTTC	CASSFTSTSGKSKRGGQFF
NA	TRBJ2-2	TRBD1	TRBV6-1	TGTGTCAGCAGGAAGACAGGGGGTCGGGTAGACACCGGGGAGCTGTTTTTT	CVSRKTGGRVDTGELFF
few	TRBJ2-1	NA	TRBV28	TGTGCCAGCAGTCAACGTGGGGACGGCCGCAATGAGCAGTTCTTC	CASSQRGDGRNEQFF
once	TRBJ2-1	NA	TRBV20-1	TGCAGTGCTCCCCAGACCCTCGACAATGAGCAGTTCTTC	CSAPQTLDNEQFF
NA	TRBJ1-1	TRBD1	TRBV6-1	TGTGCCAGCAGCCTGGACAGGGAGGAGAACACTGAAGCTTTCTTT	CASSLDREENTEAFF
many	TRBJ2-1	TRBD2	TRBV4-1	TGCGCCAGCAGCCAAGGGCTAGCGGTCACTGAGCAGTTCTTC	CASSQGLAVTEQFF
NA	TRBJ2-2	NA	TRBV24-1	TGTGCCGCGGGACAGCCCGGGGAGCTGTTTTTT	CAAGQPGELFF
many	TRBJ2-7	TRBD1	TRBV20-1	TGCAGTGCTACGTGGGCGGGACAGGACCTTTACGAGCAGTACTTC	CSATWAGQDLYEQYF
NA	TRBJ2-5	NA	TRBV20-1	TGCAGTGCTAGAGCCCCGTGGCAGGGGGGAAAGACCCAGTACTTC	CSARAPWQGGKTQYF
NA	TRBJ2-5	TRBD2	TRBV19	TGTGCCAGCAGCCTCGGACTAGCGGGACGCGGGACCCAGTACTTC	CASSLGLAGRGTQYF
many	TRBJ2-7	NA	TRBV7-9	TGTGCCAGCAGCTATAAGGGAATTCCCTACGAGCAGTACTTC	CASSYKGIPYEQYF
NA	TRBJ1-1	NA	TRBV29-1	TGCAGCGGAAGATGGAGCACTGAAGCTTTCTTT	CSGRWSTEAFF
NA	TRBJ2-2	NA	TRBV7-3	TGTGCCAGCAGCTCCAAGTTGACCGGGGAGCTGTTTTTT	CASSSKLTGELFF
NA	TRBJ2-5	NA	TRBV6-5	TGTGCCAGCAGTTACGGCCAAGAGACCCAGTACTTC	CASSYGQETQYF
NA	TRBJ1-5	NA	TRBV24-1	TGTGCCAGCAGCCAGACCTCCGGTCAGCCCCAGCATTTT	CASSQTSGQPQHF
NA	TRBJ2-1	TRBD2	TRBV25-1	TGTGCCAGCAGTGCTAGACGTAGCGGGAGCCCCAACAATGAGCAGTTCTTC	CASSARRSGSPNNEQFF
many	TRBJ2-1	TRBD2	TRBV9	TGTGCCAGCAGCGTAGAGGCTAGCGGCCTCAAAAATGAGCAGTTCTTC	CASSVEASGLKNEQFF
NA	TRBJ1-4	NA	TRBV4-1	TGCGCCAGCAGCCCACGGACATCAACTAATGAAAAACTGTTTTTT	CASSPRTSTNEKLFF
NA	TRBJ2-7	TRBD1	TRBV15	TGTGCCACCAGCAGACCGGGACAGGGGGGCGAGCAGTACTTC	CATSRPGQGGEQYF